What follows is one TCR beta chain and its context. Its specificity is unknown. This record belongs to a study of shared clonotypes between healthy human individuals. About the research overall: Donor ages ranged 18 to 49 years: two women, a few men. Broader study findings: Limitation of the genetic and exposure-history diversity represented came from the few donors. About 5% was the fraction of naive CD4 clonotypes found shared across a handful of donors.

CDR3 length: 12 residues. Germline V CDR1 and CDR2: MDHEN, SYDVKM. V lost 6 bases, J lost 9 bases, and 12 bases lay in between. Authors' methods: Owing to the provision of junction-only sequences devoid of quality scores by immunoSEQ, filtering differed. Sequencing was performed with immunoSEQ multiplex PCR; in TCRdb, only in-frame clones are kept and a portion is missing. D and trimming were read from the DNA, whereas the V and J calls and clone size are those reported in that table. The top ten hold approximately 0.4% of the sample, which has around 1.4 million clones, 98% to 99% seen once. What was sequenced was naive CD4+ T cells sorted from blood. Subset specified: CD45RA+ positively selected. The rearrangement uses TRBV28 and TRBJ2-1; possible D gene TRBD2, 6 bases. The TCR comes from a young man in good health. CDR3 DNA: TGTGCCAGCAGGACGACTAGGAGTGAGCAGTTCTTC. This codes for CASRTTRSEQFF.